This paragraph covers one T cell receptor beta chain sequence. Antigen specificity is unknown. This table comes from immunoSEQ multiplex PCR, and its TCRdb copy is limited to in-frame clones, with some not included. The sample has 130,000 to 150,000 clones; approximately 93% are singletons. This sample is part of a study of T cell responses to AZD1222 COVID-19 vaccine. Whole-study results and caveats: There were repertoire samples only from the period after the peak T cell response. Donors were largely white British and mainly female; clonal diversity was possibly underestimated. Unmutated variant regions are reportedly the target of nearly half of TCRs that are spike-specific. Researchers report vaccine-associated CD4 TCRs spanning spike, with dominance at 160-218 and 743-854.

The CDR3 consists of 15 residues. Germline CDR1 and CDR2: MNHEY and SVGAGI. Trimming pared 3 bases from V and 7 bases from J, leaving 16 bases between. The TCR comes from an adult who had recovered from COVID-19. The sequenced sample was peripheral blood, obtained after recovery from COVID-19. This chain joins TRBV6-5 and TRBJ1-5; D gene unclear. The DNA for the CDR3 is TGTGCCAGCAGTTATTCGTCGACTGGTAGGCAGCCCCAGCATTTT. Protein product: CASSYSSTGRQPQHF.